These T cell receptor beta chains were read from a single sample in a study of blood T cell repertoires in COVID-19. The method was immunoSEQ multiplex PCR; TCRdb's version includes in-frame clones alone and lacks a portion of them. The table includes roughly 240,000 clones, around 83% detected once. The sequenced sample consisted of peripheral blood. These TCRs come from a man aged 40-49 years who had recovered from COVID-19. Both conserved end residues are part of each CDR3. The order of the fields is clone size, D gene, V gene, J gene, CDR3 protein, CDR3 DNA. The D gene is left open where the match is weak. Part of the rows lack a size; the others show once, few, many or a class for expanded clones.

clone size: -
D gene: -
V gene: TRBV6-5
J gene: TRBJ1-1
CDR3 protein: CASSYSVLRSEAFF
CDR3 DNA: TGTGCCAGCAGTTACTCGGTACTCAGGTCTGAAGCTTTCTTT

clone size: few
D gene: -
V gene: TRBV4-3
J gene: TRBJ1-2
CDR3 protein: CASSQAPDGYTF
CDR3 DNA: TGCGCCAGCAGCCAAGCACCAGATGGCTACACCTTC

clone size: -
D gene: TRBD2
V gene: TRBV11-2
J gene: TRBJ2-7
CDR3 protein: CASSRILAQISYEQYF
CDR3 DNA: TGTGCCAGCAGCCGCATACTAGCGCAAATCTCCTACGAGCAGTACTTC

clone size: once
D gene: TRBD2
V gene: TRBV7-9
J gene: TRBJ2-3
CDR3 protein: CASSVPLAGGADTQYF
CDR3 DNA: TGTGCCAGCAGCGTCCCACTAGCGGGAGGTGCAGATACGCAGTATTTT

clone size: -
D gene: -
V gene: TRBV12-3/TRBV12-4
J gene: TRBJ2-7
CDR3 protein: CASSFGVPYEQYF
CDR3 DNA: TGTGCCAGCAGTTTCGGGGTCCCCTACGAGCAGTACTTC

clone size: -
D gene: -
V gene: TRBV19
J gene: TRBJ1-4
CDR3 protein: CASSFSRASGLTNEKLFF
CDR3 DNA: TGTGCCAGTAGTTTTTCCAGGGCCTCGGGTTTAACTAATGAAAAACTGTTTTTT

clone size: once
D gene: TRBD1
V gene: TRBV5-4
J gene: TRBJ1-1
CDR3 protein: CASSLSGQGAYTEAFF
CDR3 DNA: TGTGCCAGCAGCTTGTCAGGACAGGGGGCGTACACTGAAGCTTTCTTT

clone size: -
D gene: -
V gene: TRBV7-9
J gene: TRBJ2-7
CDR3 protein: CASRPVAESYEQYF
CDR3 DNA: TGTGCCAGCAGACCCGTAGCGGAGTCCTACGAGCAGTACTTC

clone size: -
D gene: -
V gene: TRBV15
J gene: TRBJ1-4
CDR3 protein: CATSRGGHGSEKLFF
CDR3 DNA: TGTGCCACCAGCAGAGGCGGCCATGGGAGTGAAAAACTGTTTTTT

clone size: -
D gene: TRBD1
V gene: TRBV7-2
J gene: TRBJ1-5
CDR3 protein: CASSYRGLSNQPQHF
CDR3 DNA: TGTGCCAGCAGCTACAGGGGGCTTAGCAATCAGCCCCAGCATTTT

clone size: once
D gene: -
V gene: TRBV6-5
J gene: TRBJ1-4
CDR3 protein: CASRWDFGGEKLFF
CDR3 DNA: TGTGCCAGCAGATGGGACTTCGGGGGTGAAAAACTGTTTTTT

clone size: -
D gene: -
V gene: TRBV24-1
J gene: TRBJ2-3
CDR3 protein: CATSDPSTDTQYF
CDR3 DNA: TGTGCCACCAGTGATCCTAGCACAGATACGCAGTATTTT

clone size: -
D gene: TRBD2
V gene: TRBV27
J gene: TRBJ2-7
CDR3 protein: CASSLAGTMKYEQYF
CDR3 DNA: TGTGCCAGCAGTTTAGCCGGGACTATGAAATACGAGCAGTACTTC

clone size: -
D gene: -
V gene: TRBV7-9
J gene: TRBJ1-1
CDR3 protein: CASSFSAKGTEAFF
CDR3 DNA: TGTGCCAGCAGCTTCTCAGCCAAGGGGACTGAAGCTTTCTTT

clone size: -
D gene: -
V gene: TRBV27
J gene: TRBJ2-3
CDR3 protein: CASSPPTDTDTQYF
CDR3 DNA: TGTGCCAGCAGTCCTCCGACAGACACAGATACGCAGTATTTT